The rows below give T cell receptor beta chains drawn from one sample of a study of radiotherapy plus CTLA-4 blockade in lung cancer. TCRdb's table, derived via immunoSEQ multiplex PCR, lists solely in-frame clones and lacks some. The table lists some 15,000 clones, approximately 76% of them singletons. Sample: peripheral blood, taken from a patient treated with radiotherapy plus ipilimumab. These receptors came from a human donor with non-small cell lung cancer whose response to radiotherapy plus ipilimumab could not be evaluated. The CDR3 runs from the conserved cysteine through the conserved F or W. The D gene is left open where the match is weak. Clone size is not always given. Where it is, it says once, few, many or a class for expanded clones.

d_call | j_call | clone_size | v_call | cdr3_nt | cdr3_aa
. | TRBJ2-7 | . | TRBV2 | TGTGCCAGCAGAGGGGACACAACCTACGAGCAGTACTTC | CASRGDTTYEQYF
TRBD2 | TRBJ2-3 | . | TRBV4-1 | TGCGCCAGCAGCCAAGAAGCGGGACTAGCGGGTACTAGCACAGATACGCAGTATTTT | CASSQEAGLAGTSTDTQYF
. | TRBJ1-3 | few | TRBV5-8 | TGTGCCAGCAGCTTGAGGGGGGGCTCTGGAAACACCATATATTTT | CASSLRGGSGNTIYF
. | TRBJ1-2 | few | TRBV7-9 | TGTGCCAGCGGTCTACGCGGAGGATATGGCTACACCTTC | CASGLRGGYGYTF
TRBD1 | TRBJ1-5 | . | TRBV29-1 | TGCAGCGTTGGACAGGGGAAGGTCCAGCCCCAGCATTTT | CSVGQGKVQPQHF
. | TRBJ1-1 | . | TRBV10-3 | TGTGCCATCAGTGACAGCAGGGCTAACCCGAACACTGAAGCTTTCTTT | CAISDSRANPNTEAFF
TRBD1 | TRBJ1-6 | . | TRBV7-2 | TGTGCCAGCAGGGACAGGGCGAACAATTCACCCCTCCACTTT | CASRDRANNSPLHF
TRBD2 | TRBJ2-1 | . | TRBV9 | TGTGCCAGCAGCGTTGGACTAGCGGGGGAGTACAATGAGCAGTTCTTC | CASSVGLAGEYNEQFF
. | TRBJ2-7 | once | TRBV6-4 | TGTGCCAGCAGTGACACAGGGATTAAAGGATTC | CASSDTGIKGF
TRBD1 | TRBJ2-1 | . | TRBV12-5 | TGTGCTAGTGGTTTGGGGACAGGGGGCTCAAATGAGCAGTTCTTC | CASGLGTGGSNEQFF
TRBD1 | TRBJ2-7 | . | TRBV5-5 | TGTGCCAGCAGCCACTGGGACAGCTCCTACGAGCAGTACTTC | CASSHWDSSYEQYF
TRBD2 | TRBJ2-5 | . | TRBV7-6 | TGTGCCAGCAGCTTAGCGCCCCTAGCGGGGGGGGAAGAGACCCAGTACTTC | CASSLAPLAGGEETQYF
. | TRBJ1-3 | . | TRBV29-1 | TGCAGCGTTGAAGACAGGGGCATAGGAAACACCATATATTTT | CSVEDRGIGNTIYF
TRBD1 | TRBJ1-1 | once | TRBV18 | TGTGCCAGCTCACCACTTCTATCAGGGGGCGGTTTTAACACTGAAGCTTTCTTT | CASSPLLSGGGFNTEAFF
TRBD1 | TRBJ2-5 | . | TRBV18 | TGTGCCAGCGCTCCCACCCCGGGACAGGGGGAAGAGACCCAGTACTTC | CASAPTPGQGEETQYF
. | TRBJ2-1 | . | TRBV19 | TGTGCCAGTAGTATAACGGGGGACTCCTACAATGAGCAGTTCTTC | CASSITGDSYNEQFF
TRBD1 | TRBJ2-6 | few | TRBV18 | TGTGCCAGCTTCCCAGGGGGCCAGACTGGGGCCAACGTCCTGACTTTC | CASFPGGQTGANVLTF
. | TRBJ1-2 | few | TRBV2 | TGTGCCAGCAAGCCAGATCAGGGTGGCTACACCTTC | CASKPDQGGYTF
. | TRBJ1-5 | few | TRBV5-1 | TGCGCCAGCAGCCCCCTCGGGCCGGGGAGCAATCAGCCCCAGCATTTT | CASSPLGPGSNQPQHF
. | TRBJ2-1 | . | TRBV6-5 | TGTGCCAGCAGGCAGACAGGAGGCTCCTACAATGAGCAGTTCTTC | CASRQTGGSYNEQFF
TRBD1 | TRBJ1-5 | . | TRBV2 | TGTGCCAGCAGCGGGACTGACAGGGCCCAGCCCCAGCATTTT | CASSGTDRAQPQHF
. | TRBJ2-3 | . | TRBV6-5 | TGTGCCAGCAGTTACGGGCTTGGGACAGATACGCAGTATTTT | CASSYGLGTDTQYF